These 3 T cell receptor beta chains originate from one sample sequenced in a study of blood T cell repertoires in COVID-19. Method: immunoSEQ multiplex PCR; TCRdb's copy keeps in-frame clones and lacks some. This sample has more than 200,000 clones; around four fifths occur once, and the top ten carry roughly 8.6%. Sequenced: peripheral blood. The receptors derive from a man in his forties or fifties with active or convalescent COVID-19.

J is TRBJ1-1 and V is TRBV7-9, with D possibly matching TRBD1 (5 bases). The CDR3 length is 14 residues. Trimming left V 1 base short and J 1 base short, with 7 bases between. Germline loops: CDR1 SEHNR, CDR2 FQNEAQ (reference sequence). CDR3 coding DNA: TGTGCCAGCAGCTTAGGACAGCGGAACACTGAAGCTTTCTTT. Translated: CASSLGQRNTEAFF. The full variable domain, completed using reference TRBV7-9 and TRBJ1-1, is DTGVSQNPRHKITKRGQNVTFRCDPISEHNRLYWYRQTLGQGPEFLTYFQNEAQLEKSRLLSDRFSAERPKGSFSTLEIQRTEQGDSAMYLCASSLGQRNTEAFFGQGTRLTVV.

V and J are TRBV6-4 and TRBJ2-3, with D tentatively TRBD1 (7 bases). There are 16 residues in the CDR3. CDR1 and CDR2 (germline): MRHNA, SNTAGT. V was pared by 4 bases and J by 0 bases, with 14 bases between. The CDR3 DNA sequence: TGTGCCAGCAGTGCGACAGGGACTGCTAGCACAGATACGCAGTATTTT. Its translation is CASSATGTASTDTQYF.

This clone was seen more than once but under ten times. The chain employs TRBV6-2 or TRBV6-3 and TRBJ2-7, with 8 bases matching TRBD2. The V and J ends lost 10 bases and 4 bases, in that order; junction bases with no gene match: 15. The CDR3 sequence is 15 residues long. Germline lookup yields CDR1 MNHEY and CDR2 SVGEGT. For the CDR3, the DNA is TGTGCCACCACCCCCTACGGGAGGGCTGGGTACGAGCAGTACTTC. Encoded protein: CATTPYGRAGYEQYF.